The rows below give T cell receptor beta chains drawn from one sample of a study of T-cell memory formation after mild COVID-19. TCRdb processed the 5' RACE reads anew with MiXCR; each CDR3 protein has one entry. The table includes about 560,000 distinct CDR3 sequences, approximately 18% detected once. The specimen sequenced was PBMCs or a T cell subset sorted from them (not recorded which). These receptors were obtained from an adult woman who had mild COVID-19 (a few samples of this study predate the infection). Cell type and time point are not known. Both conserved end residues are part of each CDR3. D genes are given only for firm matches. Expanded clones get a size class; other rows say once, few or many, or leave the size out.

>TRBJ1-5|NA|many|TRBV5-1
TGCGCCAGCAGCCCGGTCCCGAGGGGAGGGTATAGCAATCAGCCCCAGCATTTT
CASSPVPRGGYSNQPQHF
>TRBJ2-7|TRBD1|few|TRBV9
TGTGCCAGCAGCGTAGGACAGGGAACGGGCGAGCAGTACTTC
CASSVGQGTGEQYF
>TRBJ1-2|NA|NA|TRBV10-3
TGTGCCATCGCGCCAGGGCGGGACTATGGCTACACCTTC
CAIAPGRDYGYTF
>TRBJ2-1|TRBD2|few|TRBV18
TGTGCCAGCTCACCAACTAGCGTGCCCTACAATGAGCAGTTCTTC
CASSPTSVPYNEQFF
>TRBJ1-1|NA|few|TRBV29-1
TGCAGCGTTGTGGGGACAAAGGAGGACACTGAAGCTTTCTTT
CSVVGTKEDTEAFF
>TRBJ2-5|NA|few|TRBV18
TGTGCCAGCTCCCCAACGTCACAAGAGACCCAGTACTTC
CASSPTSQETQYF
>TRBJ2-2|TRBD2|few|TRBV5-1
TGCGCCAGCAGCTTGGGGACTAGCCGATACGGGGAGCTGTTTTTT
CASSLGTSRYGELFF
>TRBJ2-7|NA|NA|TRBV3-1
TGTGCCAGCAGCCAAGATGGTAAGGAGCAGTACTTC
CASSQDGKEQYF
>TRBJ1-2|NA|NA|TRBV18
TGTGCCAGCTCTCCTTGGATAGATTCGGCCGACAGGACATCTAACTATGGCTACACCTTC
CASSPWIDSADRTSNYGYTF
>TRBJ2-2|NA|few|TRBV15
TGTGCCACCAGCAGGGGGGCGAACACCGGGGAGCTGTTTTTT
CATSRGANTGELFF
>TRBJ2-2|NA|few|TRBV2
TGTGCCAGCAGTAGGGATTTCACCGGGGAGCTGTTTTTT
CASSRDFTGELFF
>TRBJ2-2|NA|many|TRBV27
TGTGCCAGCAGTCAAAATCAGCTTCCGAACACCGGGGAGCTGTTTTTT
CASSQNQLPNTGELFF
>TRBJ2-7|TRBD2|few|TRBV15
TGTGCCACCGATAAGGTCCAGAAAACTAGCGGGGGGGCCTACGAGCAGTACTTC
CATDKVQKTSGGAYEQYF
>TRBJ1-5|NA|few|TRBV5-4
TGTGCCAGCAGCAAGGGGACGGAGATCAATCAGCCCCAGCATTTT
CASSKGTEINQPQHF
>TRBJ2-5|NA|NA|TRBV25-1
TGTGCCAGCAGTGAATTTGGACCGAACCAAGAGACCCAGTACTTC
CASSEFGPNQETQYF
>TRBJ2-7|TRBD1|few|TRBV15
TGTGCCACCAGCAGACGACAGGGGGGTGTCGACGAGCAGTACTTC
CATSRRQGGVDEQYF
>TRBJ2-7|TRBD1|NA|TRBV6-5
TGTGCCAGCAGTTACTCCGGACAGGCAATCCCCTACGAGCAGTACTTC
CASSYSGQAIPYEQYF
>TRBJ2-2|NA|few|TRBV3-1
TGTGCCAGCAGCTCCTTCTCCGGGACAATTACCGGGGAGCTGTTTTTT
CASSSFSGTITGELFF
>TRBJ2-1|NA|once|TRBV10-3
TGTGCCATCGGGTCGGGTGAGCAGTTCTTC
CAIGSGEQFF
>TRBJ2-2|NA|NA|TRBV5-5
TGTGCCAGCAGCCCTACAGTATTTACGAACACCGGGGAGCTGTTTTTT
CASSPTVFTNTGELFF
>TRBJ2-3|NA|NA|TRBV6-6
TGTGCCAGCAGTTACGGGGTCACAGATACGCAGTATTTT
CASSYGVTDTQYF
>TRBJ1-2|TRBD1|NA|TRBV12-3/TRBV12-4
TGTGCCAGCAGTTTCACAGGGGGAGGATATGGCTACACCTTC
CASSFTGGGYGYTF
>TRBJ2-7|TRBD1|many|TRBV19
TGTGCCAGTAGTAGCACAGGGGGTTACGAGCAGTACTTC
CASSSTGGYEQYF
>TRBJ2-5|NA|NA|TRBV5-1
TGCGCCAGCAGCTTGGACGGGACCGGGGAGACCCAGTACTTC
CASSLDGTGETQYF
>TRBJ1-5|NA|NA|TRBV7-2
TGTGCCAGCAGCTTACAGCCTGGTCAGCCCCAGCATTTT
CASSLQPGQPQHF
>TRBJ2-5|NA|NA|TRBV9
TGTGCCAGCAGACCATCAGGAGGCCGAAGAGGAGAGACCCAGTACTTC
CASRPSGGRRGETQYF
>TRBJ2-3|TRBD2|few|TRBV6-5
TGTGCCAGCAGTTATCTCGGGGTAGCGGGGACAGATACGCAGTATTTT
CASSYLGVAGTDTQYF
>TRBJ2-3|TRBD2|NA|TRBV15
TGTGCCACCAGCAGAAGGACTAGCGGGAGGACAGATACGCAGTATTTT
CATSRRTSGRTDTQYF
>TRBJ1-2|TRBD1|few|TRBV6-5
TGTGCCAGCAGTTCACCGACTCAGGGGGATGTAGGCTACACCTTC
CASSSPTQGDVGYTF
>TRBJ1-5|TRBD1|NA|TRBV19
TGTGCCAGTAGGCAGGGGGTGGGCAATCAGCCCCAGCATTTT
CASRQGVGNQPQHF
>TRBJ1-1|TRBD1|few|TRBV2
TGTGCCAGCAGCGGACAGGGTTGGAGCACTGAAGCTTTCTTT
CASSGQGWSTEAFF
>TRBJ1-1|NA|few|TRBV29-1
TGCAGCGTTGTTGGCACAGAGAACACTGAAGCTTTCTTT
CSVVGTENTEAFF
>TRBJ1-6|TRBD1|many|TRBV19
TGTGCCAGTAGTCTCGGGACAGGGGTGTCACCCCTCCACTTT
CASSLGTGVSPLHF
>TRBJ2-4|NA|few|TRBV20-1
TGCAGTGCCAGGGGGGGGCTAGCGGCGAAAGCCAAAAACATTCAGTACTTC
CSARGGLAAKAKNIQYF
>TRBJ2-7|TRBD2|NA|TRBV19
TGTGCCAGTAGTATAGCGTTCCTAGCGGGACCATACGAGCAGTACTTC
CASSIAFLAGPYEQYF
>TRBJ2-7|NA|few|TRBV24-1
TGTGCCACCAGTGGGGACACCTACGAGCAGTACTTC
CATSGDTYEQYF
>TRBJ2-3|NA|NA|TRBV6-5
TGTGCCAGCGCCCTTTCGTTTCTAGCGAGGAACACAGATACGCAGTATTTT
CASALSFLARNTDTQYF
>TRBJ2-4|NA|NA|TRBV12-3/TRBV12-4
TGTGCCAGCAGTTTATCGGAAGCCAAAAACATTCAGTACTTC
CASSLSEAKNIQYF
>TRBJ2-2|NA|NA|TRBV19
TGTGCCAGTAGTATTCAAGTGGTTGGGAACACCGGGGAGCTGTTTTTT
CASSIQVVGNTGELFF
>TRBJ1-2|TRBD1|NA|TRBV5-6
TGTGCCAGCAGCTCCCGGGACAGGGTCTATGGCTACACCTTC
CASSSRDRVYGYTF
>TRBJ2-1|NA|few|TRBV2
TGTGCCAGCAACCAGGACAGCAGCTCCTACAATGAGCAGTTCTTC
CASNQDSSSYNEQFF
>TRBJ1-2|NA|many|TRBV5-6
TGTGCCAGCAGCGTGGGGATGTCCTATGGCTACACCTTC
CASSVGMSYGYTF
>TRBJ2-1|TRBD1|few|TRBV3-1
TGTGCCAGCAGCCAAGCCCAGGGGGCGAATGAGCAGTTCTTC
CASSQAQGANEQFF